This TCR beta chain was identified in a study of T cell repertoires in cytomegalovirus infection. Whole-study findings and limits: There were carriers of CMV plus the relevant HLA, and cumulative public TCR beta family frequency identified them.

With respect to this clonotype: The antigen remains unidentified.

Each CDR3 protein is one row after TCRdb ran MiXCR on the reads. Of roughly 230,000 distinct CDR3 sequences listed, 12% are singletons. The material sequenced was PBMCs. This receptor was identified in a human donor in good health (CMV status not recorded). Some clones in this sample may be carry-over from other donors' samples.

CDR3 protein: CASSGTPAGANVLTF. The CDR3 DNA sequence: TGTGCCAGCAGCGGGACTCCTGCTGGGGCCAACGTCCTGACTTTC. This chain connects TRBV6-1 to TRBJ2-6; tentative D call: TRBD2 (6 bases). The CDR3 consists of 15 residues. V was clipped by 6 bases and J by 2 bases, with 11 bases between them. CDR1 and CDR2 from the germline V gene are MNHNS and SASEGT.